Below are 16 T cell receptor beta chains sequenced from a single sample in a study of CD8+ T cells in alopecia areata. Isolated RNA was reverse transcribed into cDNA used as the sequencing template. Measured with immunoSEQ multiplex PCR; TCRdb has only the in-frame clones, and not every one. The sample lists about 140,000 clones; 45% to 65% were seen once. Noted treatment: oral pan-JAK inhibitor, 5-10 mg twice daily. The sample was CD8+ T cells sorted from blood, taken at week 4, from a patient treated with tofacitinib. Receptors originate from a human donor with alopecia areata.

CDR3 nucleotides: TGTGCCAGCAGCTCCGGGACTTCCGACTACGAGCAGTACTTC. Its translation is CASSSGTSDYEQYF. The V and J genes are TRBV13 and TRBJ2-7; possibly TRBD2 for D (6 bases). V shed 4 bases and J shed 3 bases, with 13 bases lying between them. Germline CDR1 is PRHDT and CDR2 is FYEKMQ (reference sequence). This CDR3 contains 14 residues.

This clone has a handful of counts. The rearrangement joins TRBV7-3 to TRBJ1-1; maybe TRBD1 (5 bases). The V gene's germline CDR1 is SGHTA and CDR2 FQGTGA. The CDR3 runs 13 residues. V was trimmed by 5 bases and J by 4 bases, leaving 11 bases between them. The DNA for the CDR3 is TGTGCCAGCAGCCGAACGGGGGGCACTGAAGCTTTCTTT. Encoded protein: CASSRTGGTEAFF.

V usage is TRBV14 and J usage is TRBJ2-7; D unresolved. Germline V lookup: CDR1 SGHDN, CDR2 FVKESK. Trimming cost V 1 base and J 5 bases, with 12 bases left between them. The length of the CDR3 is 14 residues. The CDR3 nucleotides read TGTGCCAGCAGCCAAGCCGGCCTAGGTGACGAGCAGTACTTC. Residues: CASSQAGLGDEQYF.

This clone appeared a few times. J is TRBJ2-5 and V is TRBV7-9; 7 bases agree with TRBD2. The V segment lost 4 bases and the J segment 1 base; nucleotides outside the gene matches: 9. From germline, CDR1 is SEHNR and CDR2 FQNEAQ (reference sequence). This CDR3 is built from 16 residues. CDR3 protein: CASSSPWRGIQETQYF. The CDR3, as DNA: TGTGCCAGCAGCTCCCCCTGGCGGGGGATCCAAGAGACCCAGTACTTC.

The rearrangement joins TRBV6-5 to TRBJ2-3; D ambiguous. V lost 1 base, J lost 0 bases, and 5 bases lay in between. Germline values: CDR1 MNHEY, CDR2 SVGAGI. This CDR3 has 14 residues. The CDR3: CASSYLPSTDTQYF. CDR3 DNA sequence: TGTGCCAGCAGTTACTTACCGAGCACAGATACGCAGTATTTT.

The V gene is TRBV29-1, the J gene TRBJ2-7, with D perhaps being TRBD1 or TRBD2 (5 bases each). V gave up 7 bases and J gave up 2 bases, with 12 bases separating them. The germline CDR1 and CDR2 sequences are SQVTM and ANQGSEA. CDR3 length: 12 amino acids. As DNA, the CDR3 is TGCAGCGCCGGGACGTCTACCTACGAGCAGTACTTC. Residues: CSAGTSTYEQYF.

The genes are TRBV4-1 and TRBJ1-5; 7 bases fit TRBD1. The CDR3 spans 14 residues. V shed 9 bases and J 4 bases; nucleotides not matched to a gene: 9. In germline, CDR1 is MGHRA, CDR2 YSYEKL. The chain's CDR3 is CASAFSTGNQPQHF. Written as DNA, the CDR3 is TGCGCCAGTGCGTTTTCGACAGGGAATCAGCCCCAGCATTTT.

The chain employs TRBV30 and TRBJ1-2; D call uncertain. Trimming removed 2 bases from V and 6 bases from J, with 10 bases in between. The germline CDR1 and CDR2 sequences are GTSNPN and SVGIG (reference sequence). The CDR3 length is 12 residues. In DNA form, the CDR3 reads TGTGCCTGGAGTCCCAGTCCGGATGGCTACACCTTC. Amino acids: CAWSPSPDGYTF.

A single count supports this clone. The same CDR3 can be traced to other DNA sequences in this sample. The V and J genes are TRBV30 and TRBJ1-5, with 7 bases identical to TRBD1. From germline, CDR1 is GTSNPN and CDR2 SVGIG (reference sequence). This CDR3 comprises 13 residues. V dropped 2 bases and J dropped 5; count of bases not matched to a gene: 3. CDR3 in DNA: TGTGCCTGGAGTATCCAGGGGGATCAGCCCCAGCATTTT. Protein: CAWSIQGDQPQHF.

The V call is TRBV6-5, the J call TRBJ1-1, with D perhaps TRBD1 (6 bases). V lost 4 bases, J lost 5 bases, and 11 bases lay in between. The CDR3 consists of 13 residues. CDR1 is MNHEY and CDR2 is SVGAGI in the germline V gene. The CDR3, as DNA: TGTGCCAGCAGTTTAACAGGGCCTACTGAAGCTTTCTTT. It is translated as CASSLTGPTEAFF.

This rearrangement joins TRBV6-1 to TRBJ1-2; D unclear. The germline V gene has CDR1 MNHNS and CDR2 SASEGT. V gave up 1 base and J gave up 8 bases, with 20 bases separating them. The CDR3 contains 16 residues. CDR3 in amino acids: CASSEGYGGLYGGYTF. CDR3 bases: TGTGCCAGCAGTGAAGGGTACGGCGGACTCTACGGGGGCTACACCTTC.

CDR3 DNA: TGCAGCGTTCTGGTAAACATTCAGTACTTC. It is translated as CSVLVNIQYF. The chain combines TRBV29-1 with TRBJ2-4; no clear D. V lost 5 bases and J lost 6, with 5 bases in between. The germline CDR1 and CDR2 sequences are SQVTM and ANQGSEA. This CDR3 spans 10 amino acids. The whole variable domain, filled in from reference TRBV29-1 and TRBJ2-4, reads SAVISQKPSRDICQRGTSLTIQCQVDSQVTMMFWYRQQPGQSLTLIATANQGSEATYESGFVIDKFPISRPNLTFSTLTVSNMSPEDSSIYLCSVLVNIQYFGAGTRLSVL.

CDR3 in amino acids: CASSSHGNQPQHF. CDR3 in DNA: TGTGCCAGCAGTTCACATGGCAATCAGCCCCAGCATTTT. The chain joins TRBV27 to TRBJ1-5; no clear D gene. CDR1 is MNHEY, CDR2 SMNVEV, per germline (reference sequence). The CDR3 consists of 13 residues. Trimming pared 4 bases from V and 2 bases from J, leaving 6 bases between.

Details on this clone: The same CDR3 arises from other DNA sequences in this sample as well. The chain joins TRBV5-6 to TRBJ2-5; D is undetermined. This CDR3 contains 11 residues. Germline values: CDR1 SGHDT, CDR2 YYEEEE. The germline V and J ends were trimmed by 2 bases and 5 bases, with 4 bases remaining between them. CDR3 residues: CASSFGETQYF. CDR3 DNA sequence: TGTGCCAGCAGCTTTGGGGAGACCCAGTACTTC.

This rearrangement joins TRBV15 to TRBJ1-2; tentative D call: TRBD1 (6 bases). The CDR3 is made up of 16 amino acids. Germline CDR1 is LNHNV and CDR2 is YYDKDF (reference sequence). Trimming stripped 0 bases from V and 2 bases from J, with 13 bases between. CDR3 region: CATSRDEGGQNYGYTF. The CDR3 DNA is TGTGCCACCAGCAGAGATGAGGGCGGACAGAACTATGGCTACACCTTC.

This rearrangement joins TRBV7-9 to TRBJ1-3; the D is unclear. The length of the CDR3 is 15 residues. Between the trimmed V and J ends, which lost 7 bases and 0 bases, there was a span of 13 bases. Germline V gene lookup returns CDR1 SEHNR and CDR2 FQNEAQ (reference sequence). The DNA for the CDR3 is TGTGCCAGCACCCCGATACTAAACTCTGGAAACACCATATATTTT. Its protein product is CASTPILNSGNTIYF.